The 23 T cell receptor beta chains below were found in one sample sequenced in a study of CD8 T cells in Susac syndrome. Reverse transcription of roughly 0.5 to 1 ug RNA was carried out with random hexamers. TCRdb reprocessed the immunoSEQ multiplex PCR reads via MiXCR and lists one record per CDR3 protein. The sample has approximately 170,000 distinct CDR3 sequences; approximately 95% are singletons. Specimen: CD4+ T cells from PBMCs. The receptor set was obtained from a human donor with multiple sclerosis.

This clonotype came up once. The chain recombines TRBV20-1 with TRBJ1-5; no clear D. The V gene's germline CDR1 is DFQATT and CDR2 SNEGSKA (reference sequence). With 6 bases removed from V and 2 bases from J, the gap between germline ends came to 8 bases. This CDR3 comprises 12 residues. The CDR3 DNA reads TGCAGTGCGGGCGGTGGCAATCAGCCCCAGCATTTT. This sequence encodes CSAGGGNQPQHF.

This chain links TRBV7-2 with TRBJ1-5; D gene uncertain. Trimming pared 6 bases from V and 4 bases from J, leaving 13 bases between. Germline-derived CDR1 and CDR2 are SGHTA and FQGNSA. The CDR3 runs to 14 residues. The CDR3 coding sequence is TGTGCCAGCAGTACGCGCGGATCTAATCAGCCCCAGCATTTT. It is translated as CASSTRGSNQPQHF.

J is TRBJ2-7 and V is TRBV4-1, with D perhaps assigned TRBD1 or TRBD2 (5 bases each). V was clipped by 0 bases and J by 1 base, with 19 bases between them. Germline CDR1 is MGHRA and CDR2 is YSYEKL. The CDR3 has 18 amino acids. CDR3 bases: TGCGCCAGCAGCCAAGAAGGCCAGGGAGAAGGAAGGTCCTACGAGCAGTACTTC. It encodes CASSQEGQGEGRSYEQYF.

The V gene is TRBV20-1, the J gene TRBJ2-7; D not certain. Germline V gene sequence: CDR1 DFQATT, CDR2 SNEGSKA (reference sequence). The CDR3 consists of 16 residues. With 6 bases removed from V and 0 bases from J, the gap between germline ends came to 21 bases. The CDR3 DNA follows: TGCAGTGCAAAACCCCCGGAAAGGCTGCTCTCCTACGAGCAGTACTTC. Translating it yields CSAKPPERLLSYEQYF.

V usage is TRBV11-2 and J usage is TRBJ2-5; D ambiguous. The CDR3 runs 13 residues. The V end was cut by 3 bases, the J end by 3 bases, with 8 bases between. Germline lookup yields CDR1 SGHAT and CDR2 FQNNGV. The CDR3 loop reads CASSFGQKETQYF. DNA of the CDR3: TGTGCCAGCAGCTTCGGTCAGAAAGAGACCCAGTACTTC.

The chain links TRBV29-1 to TRBJ1-1; D is undetermined. V dropped 4 bases and J dropped 5 bases, with 11 bases sitting between them. The CDR3 extends over 12 amino acids. Germline V lookup: CDR1 SQVTM, CDR2 ANQGSEA. CDR3 region: CSVAVVGTEAFF. In DNA form, the CDR3 reads TGCAGCGTTGCGGTGGTGGGGACTGAAGCTTTCTTT.

The rearrangement uses TRBV11-1 and TRBJ2-2; the D gene is possibly TRBD2 (5 bases). Germline CDR1 reads SGHAT; CDR2 reads FQDESV (reference sequence). With 5 bases removed from V and 0 bases from J, the gap between germline ends came to 16 bases. The length of the CDR3 is 17 residues. As DNA, the CDR3 is TGTGCCAGCAGCCCCTTTGCGGGTATGGCGAACACCGGGGAGCTGTTTTTT. Protein sequence: CASSPFAGMANTGELFF. The full variable domain, its missing parts supplied by reference TRBV11-1 and TRBJ2-2, is EAEVAQSPRYKITEKSQAVAFWCDPISGHATLYWYRQILGQGPELLVQFQDESVVDDSQLPKDRFSAERLKGVDSTLKIQPAELGDSAMYLCASSPFAGMANTGELFFGEGSRLTVL.

The rearrangement links TRBV14 to TRBJ2-1; perhaps D is TRBD1 or TRBD2 (6 bases each). V lost 2 bases and J 12 bases, leaving 14 bases between the germline ends. CDR1 SGHDN and CDR2 FVKESK come from the germline V gene. The CDR3 is 13 amino acids. In nucleotides, the CDR3 is TGTGCCAGCAGCCAAAACGGGGGCGGCGGGCAGTTCTTC. As protein: CASSQNGGGGQFF.

The V gene is TRBV3-1, the J gene TRBJ1-2, with a weak D call TRBD1 (5 bases). Germline V gene data show CDR1 as LGHDT and CDR2 as YNNKEL (reference sequence). V dropped 3 bases and J dropped 8 bases, with 16 bases sitting between them. This CDR3 has 14 amino acids. In nucleotides, the CDR3 is TGTGCCAGCAGCCACCGGGACGGATCGGGCGGCTACACCTTC. Amino acid sequence: CASSHRDGSGGYTF.

The chain carries TRBV7-9 and TRBJ1-2; D unclear. Trimming left V 5 bases short and J 5 bases short, with 12 bases between. The CDR3 consists of 13 residues. Germline V gene sequence: CDR1 SEHNR, CDR2 FQNEAQ (reference sequence). CDR3 in amino acids: CASSPAQRYGYTF. CDR3 nucleotide sequence: TGTGCCAGCAGCCCTGCCCAGCGGTATGGCTACACCTTC.

The chain uses TRBV7-2 and TRBJ2-7; 7 bases match TRBD2. The CDR3 loop spans 15 amino acids. CDR1 is SGHTA, CDR2 FQGNSA, per germline. J gave up 6 bases and V 1 base, and 9 bases lay outside the gene matches. DNA of the CDR3: TGTGCCAGCAGCTTAGGAGGGACTATAGTCTCCGAGCAGTACTTC. Residues: CASSLGGTIVSEQYF.

The rearrangement joins TRBV29-1 to TRBJ2-7; TRBD1 agrees at 10 bases. The germline V gene encodes CDR1 SQVTM and CDR2 ANQGSEA. The CDR3 is made up of 12 amino acids. V lost 4 bases to trimming and J lost 3 bases; unmatched junction nucleotides: 0. Here the CDR3 DNA reads TGCAGCGTTGGGGACAGGGGCTACGAGCAGTACTTC. Amino acid sequence: CSVGDRGYEQYF.

The chain links TRBV20-1 to TRBJ2-5, with 8 bases aligning to TRBD2. The length of the CDR3 is 15 residues. The V segment lost 7 bases and the J segment 2 bases; nucleotides outside the gene matches: 12. Germline V gene data show CDR1 as DFQATT and CDR2 as SNEGSKA (reference sequence). DNA for the CDR3: TGCAGTGGGGAGGGCCGACGGGAGGGACAAGAGACCCAGTACTTC. Translation gives CSGEGRREGQETQYF.

The chain uses TRBV19 and TRBJ1-5; D might be TRBD1 (5 bases). The germline V and J ends were trimmed by 6 bases and 6 bases, with 15 bases remaining between them. This CDR3 is 14 amino acids long. Germline CDR1 LNHDA, CDR2 SQIVND (reference sequence). The CDR3 DNA sequence: TGTGCCAGTAGACCGGGACTCCCCATTCAGCCCCAGCATTTT. Its protein product is CASRPGLPIQPQHF.

This sequence joins TRBV7-9 and TRBJ1-2; no clear D gene. The CDR3 has 13 amino acids. Trimming stripped 2 bases from V and 3 bases from J, with 7 bases between. CDR1 and CDR2 from the germline V gene are SEHNR and FQNEAQ (reference sequence). The CDR3 is CASSLTDYYGYTF. The CDR3, as DNA: TGTGCCAGCAGCTTAACGGACTACTATGGCTACACCTTC.

The V call is TRBV20-1, the J call TRBJ2-7, with TRBD1 matching over 12 bases. The J segment lost 5 bases and the V segment lost 3 bases, leaving 8 bases of the junction unmatched. The CDR3 spans 15 residues. Per germline, CDR1 DFQATT and CDR2 SNEGSKA (reference sequence). For the CDR3, the DNA is TGCAGTGCTAGTTCCCCGGGACAGGGGGCTCACGAGCAGTACTTC. It is translated as CSASSPGQGAHEQYF.

The chain uses TRBV15 and TRBJ2-7; D perhaps matches TRBD1 (6 bases). The CDR3 extends over 15 amino acids. Trimming stripped 0 bases from V and 0 bases from J, with 9 bases between. From germline, CDR1 is LNHNV and CDR2 YYDKDF (reference sequence). The CDR3, as DNA: TGTGCCACCAGCAGAGATCGGACAGACTCCTACGAGCAGTACTTC. Amino acid sequence: CATSRDRTDSYEQYF.

The chain is built from TRBV7-3 and TRBJ2-1; perhaps TRBD1 as D (6 bases). V lost 0 bases to trimming and J lost 5 bases, with 8 bases between them. The CDR3 contains 14 residues. Germline CDR1 is SGHTA and CDR2 is FQGTGA. CDR3 nucleotides: TGTGCCAGCAGCTTAACGTCAGGGGACAATGAGCAGTTCTTC. Amino acid sequence: CASSLTSGDNEQFF.

In DNA, the CDR3 is TGCAGTGCGGGGACAGGGGGATTTTGGGAAGCTTTCTTT. It translates to CSAGTGGFWEAFF. The gene calls are TRBV20-1 and TRBJ1-1; 11 bases line up with TRBD1. With 6 bases clipped from V and 8 bases from J, the junction kept 8 bases outside the gene matches. Germline V gene lookup returns CDR1 DFQATT and CDR2 SNEGSKA (reference sequence). This CDR3 comprises 13 residues.

This clonotype has a single count. The chain is built from TRBV2 and TRBJ1-2; D gene ambiguous. Germline CDR1 and CDR2: SNHLY and FYNNEI. V lost 0 bases and J 4 bases, leaving 9 bases between the germline ends. This CDR3 spans 14 amino acids. CDR3 amino acids: CASSEASRAYGYTF. In nucleotides, the CDR3 is TGTGCCAGCAGTGAAGCCTCAAGGGCCTATGGCTACACCTTC.

The J gene is TRBJ2-5, the V gene TRBV5-1, with 11 positions matching TRBD2. The junction had 3 bases not matched to a gene; V was cut back by 0 bases and J by 5 bases. CDR3 length equals 15 residues. Germline V gives CDR1 SGHRS, CDR2 YFSETQ. The CDR3 region has the DNA TGCGCCAGCAGCTTGGCACTAGCGGGAGTGGAGACCCAGTACTTC. Its protein is CASSLALAGVETQYF.

The chain is built from TRBV5-4 and TRBJ1-5; 9 bases match TRBD1. This CDR3 is 16 amino acids long. V lost 3 bases to trimming and J lost 5 bases; unmatched junction nucleotides: 9. The germline CDR1 and CDR2 sequences are SGHNT and YYREEE (reference sequence). The CDR3 loop reads CASSSGGQGFDQPQHF. CDR3 coding DNA: TGTGCCAGCAGCTCGGGAGGACAGGGGTTCGATCAGCCCCAGCATTTT.

V gene TRBV20-1 combines with J gene TRBJ2-5, with 11 positions matching TRBD2. Trimming cost V 3 bases and J 2 bases; bases outside gene matches: 5. CDR1 DFQATT and CDR2 SNEGSKA come from the germline V gene (reference sequence). CDR3 length: 15 residues. CDR3 protein: CSASISGGGQETQYF. For the CDR3, the DNA is TGCAGTGCTAGTATTAGCGGGGGGGGTCAAGAGACCCAGTACTTC.